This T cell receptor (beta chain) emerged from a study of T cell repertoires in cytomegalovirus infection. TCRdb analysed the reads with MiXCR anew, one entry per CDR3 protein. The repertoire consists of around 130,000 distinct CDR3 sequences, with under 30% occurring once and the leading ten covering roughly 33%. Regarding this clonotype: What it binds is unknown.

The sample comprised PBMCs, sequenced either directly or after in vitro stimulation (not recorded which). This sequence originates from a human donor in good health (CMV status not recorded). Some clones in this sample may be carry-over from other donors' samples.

The DNA for the CDR3 is TGTGCCAGCAGTCCGAGGATAGCGGGGGCCTACGAGCAGTACTTC. Translation: CASSPRIAGAYEQYF. The chain has TRBV27 and TRBJ2-7, with 9 positions matching TRBD2. From germline, CDR1 is MNHEY and CDR2 SMNVEV (reference sequence). The CDR3 is 15 amino acids. J was trimmed by 2 bases and V by 5 bases; bases with no gene match: 7.